This T cell receptor beta chain was recorded in a study of CXCR3-negative and CXCR3-positive naive CD8 T cells. Its frequency marks this clonotype as medium-sized. What it binds is not known. Whole-study findings and limits: Much lower diversity was found in memory CD8+ cells, while both naive subsets had comparably high diversity. More hydrophobic TRB CDR3s occurred in CXCR3-positive than in CXCR3-negative naive cells. Similar TRBV-TRBJ gene usage was seen in naive CXCR3-negative and CXCR3-positive cells, but not in memory cells.

There are 14 residues in the CDR3. Germline V gene sequence: CDR1 SQVTM, CDR2 ANQGSEA. Sorting yielded triplicates of about 280,000 cells for each CD8+ T cell subset. Within the CD8+ T cell compartment, naive cells were CD45RO-CCR7+CD27+CD95-. Carrying UMI labels, the TRB cDNA libraries were prepared through 5' RACE. Each CDR3 protein gets one entry in TCRdb, which reprocessed the 5' RACE reads and gives no DNA. In all, the sample yields some 5,400 distinct CDR3 sequences. This rearrangement joins TRBV29-1 to TRBJ2-7; TCRdb designates TRBD1, a call that cannot be tested without DNA. The sequence came from a human donor in good health. Some clones in this sample may be carry-over from other donors' samples. The sequenced material came from naive CXCR3+ CD8+ T cells from blood. Subset here: CD45RO-CCR7+CD27+CD95- naive CD8+ T cells expressing CXCR3 (TNR3+). The CDR3 sequence is CSVEDADRPYEQYF.